Below, 28 T cell receptor beta chains from the same sample are listed, as sequenced in a study of beta chain features in type 1 diabetes. Findings and caveats of the study: For Type 1 diabetes patients, all four CD4+ subsets carried TCRB CDR3s that were moderately but significantly shorter.

TCRB transcripts that were expressed got sequenced, as all of the isolated RNA had been reverse transcribed. Method: immunoSEQ multiplex PCR; TCRdb's copy keeps in-frame clones and lacks some. Counted here are approximately 150,000 clones, roughly 60% occurring once; the ten biggest clones make up nearly 0.09%. The antigens these receptors bind are not known. Sequences were obtained from naive CD4+ T cells from blood. These receptors all come from a man aged 25 to 40 with type 1 diabetes.

The genes are TRBV19 and TRBJ2-1; no clear D gene. This CDR3 is 13 amino acids long. CDR1 is LNHDA and CDR2 is SQIVND in the germline V gene (reference sequence). The germline V and J ends were trimmed by 3 bases and 5 bases, with 8 bases remaining between them. The CDR3 DNA sequence: TGTGCCAGTAGTATTCAGGAGAACAATGAGCAGTTCTTC. It encodes CASSIQENNEQFF.

This clone was counted a single time. The rearrangement joins TRBV30 to TRBJ2-7, with D possibly TRBD1 on 5 matching bases. Germline CDR1 reads GTSNPN; CDR2 reads SVGIG (reference sequence). V lost 3 bases and J lost 2, with 14 bases in between. The CDR3 extends over 14 amino acids. The CDR3 here is CAWRDTGLPYEQYF. As DNA, the CDR3 is TGTGCCTGGAGGGACACGGGCCTACCCTACGAGCAGTACTTC.

The V and J genes are TRBV2 and TRBJ2-1, with D uncertain. The CDR3 is 12 amino acids. V was trimmed by 6 bases and J by 7 bases, leaving 10 bases between them. Germline CDR1 SNHLY, CDR2 FYNNEI. The CDR3 DNA reads TGTGCCAGCAGGGGCGAAGGGAATGAGCAGTTCTTC. Amino acid sequence: CASRGEGNEQFF.

This clone has a handful of counts. The chain links TRBV29-1 to TRBJ2-1; D is uncertain. The germline V and J ends were trimmed by 1 base and 8 bases, with 9 bases remaining between them. CDR3 length: 12 amino acids. Per germline, CDR1 SQVTM and CDR2 ANQGSEA. The chain's CDR3 is CSVEGLRHEQFF. The CDR3 DNA sequence: TGCAGCGTTGAAGGTCTCAGACATGAGCAGTTCTTC.

The chain employs TRBV18 and TRBJ2-3, with 7 bases fitting TRBD1. This CDR3 has 15 amino acids. With V trimmed by 0 bases and J by 6 bases, 6 bases remained unmatched. Looked up from germline, CDR1 is KGHSH and CDR2 is LQKENI. The CDR3 is CASSPPSLQGDTQYF. The CDR3 bases are TGTGCCAGCTCACCACCAAGCTTACAGGGGGATACGCAGTATTTT.

The chain carries TRBV28 and TRBJ1-5; 7 bases fit TRBD1. CDR3 length: 16 amino acids. Unmatched junction bases numbered 11, after V lost 4 bases and J lost 5 bases. Germline V CDR1 and CDR2: MDHEN, SYDVKM. The CDR3 loop reads CASSSPGGEGYQPQHF. The DNA of the CDR3 is TGTGCCAGCAGTTCCCCAGGGGGTGAGGGCTATCAGCCCCAGCATTTT.

This clone was counted between two and nine times. V gene TRBV29-1 combines with J gene TRBJ2-3; 8 bases align to TRBD2. V shed 8 bases, J shed 5 bases, and the junction held 9 bases outside the gene matches. Germline CDR1 is SQVTM and CDR2 is ANQGSEA. CDR3 length: 13 amino acids. The CDR3 DNA sequence: TGCAGCACCCAGCGGGGGTGGCAAGATACGCAGTATTTT. Translated: CSTQRGWQDTQYF.

The chain employs TRBV10-3 and TRBJ1-4; D is ambiguous. V was pared by 0 bases and J by 8 bases, with 13 bases between. The CDR3 totals 15 residues. CDR1 is ENHRY and CDR2 is SYGVKD in the germline V gene. The CDR3 loop is CAISESTQYGEKLFF. The DNA for the CDR3 is TGTGCCATCAGTGAGTCGACACAGTACGGGGAAAAACTGTTTTTT.

This clone appeared a few times. J is TRBJ2-2 and V is TRBV29-1; D not certain. With 6 bases removed from V and 6 bases from J, the gap between germline ends came to 14 bases. This CDR3 has 13 residues. Germline-derived CDR1 and CDR2 are SQVTM and ANQGSEA. CDR3 sequence: CSVQRGRAGELFF. The CDR3 DNA reads as TGCAGCGTCCAAAGAGGCCGGGCCGGGGAGCTGTTTTTT.

The genes are TRBV7-2 and TRBJ2-7, with 12 positions matching TRBD2. The CDR3 loop spans 15 amino acids. Germline loops: CDR1 SGHTA, CDR2 FQGNSA. Unmatched junction bases numbered 1, after V lost 1 base and J lost 3 bases. CDR3 nucleotide sequence: TGTGCCAGCAGCTTAGGACTAGCGGGGGACTACGAGCAGTACTTC. Residues: CASSLGLAGDYEQYF.

The chain has TRBV30 and TRBJ2-1, with TRBD1 identical over 9 bases. CDR3 size: 16 residues. V was clipped by 0 bases and J by 8 bases; unmatched bases: 11. CDR1 and CDR2 from the germline V gene are GTSNPN and SVGIG (reference sequence). In DNA form, the CDR3 reads TGTGCCTGGAGTGTACGAACAGGGGGCCTAGCGTATGAGCAGTTCTTC. It codes for CAWSVRTGGLAYEQFF. Complete variable domain (other parts from reference TRBV30 and TRBJ2-1): SQTIHQWPATLVQPVGSPLSLECTVEGTSNPNLYWYRQAAGRGLQLLFYSVGIGQISSEVPQNLSASRPQDRQFILSSKKLLLSDSGFYLCAWSVRTGGLAYEQFFGPGTRLTVL.

The chain joins TRBV9 to TRBJ2-2; 8 bases match TRBD1. CDR3 length: 16 residues. The germline gives CDR1 SGDLS, CDR2 YYNGEE. V lost 4 bases and J lost 1; bases outside the gene matches: 6. CDR3 region: CASSIRQGLNTGELFF. The DNA for the CDR3 is TGTGCCAGCAGCATCCGACAGGGGCTGAACACCGGGGAGCTGTTTTTT.

The V and J genes are TRBV21-1 and TRBJ2-7; TRBD1 is the table's D call, not checked against the DNA. TRBV21-1 is classified as a pseudogene. This CDR3 region has 14 residues. The CDR3 DNA reads TGTGCCAGCAGATGCTGGGACAAAAACTACGAGCAGTACTTC. This codes for CASRCWDKNYEQYF.

The V call is TRBV29-1, the J call TRBJ2-6; 8 nucleotides align to TRBD1. From germline, CDR1 is SQVTM and CDR2 ANQGSEA. Trimming took 7 bases from V and 2 from J; bases not matched to a gene: 13. CDR3 length: 17 amino acids. CDR3 sequence reads: CSAGQAPHRTGANVLTF. In DNA form, the CDR3 reads TGCAGCGCGGGACAGGCACCGCATAGAACTGGGGCCAACGTCCTGACTTTC. The full variable domain, completed using reference TRBV29-1 and TRBJ2-6, is SAVISQKPSRDICQRGTSLTIQCQVDSQVTMMFWYRQQPGQSLTLIATANQGSEATYESGFVIDKFPISRPNLTFSTLTVSNMSPEDSSIYLCSAGQAPHRTGANVLTFGAGSRLTVL.

This chain links TRBV6-5 with TRBJ2-1; 8 nucleotides agree with TRBD2. This CDR3 has 14 amino acids. Per germline, CDR1 MNHEY and CDR2 SVGAGI. Trimming cost V 8 bases and J 6 bases; bases outside gene matches: 9. This CDR3 is CASQAGTRSNEQFF. The CDR3 nucleotides are TGTGCCAGCCAAGCCGGGACTAGATCCAATGAGCAGTTCTTC.

The chain has TRBV5-4 and TRBJ2-5; TRBD2 aligns across 12 bases. This CDR3 has 16 residues. Germline V gives CDR1 SGHNT, CDR2 YYREEE (reference sequence). The V segment lost 2 bases and the J segment 2 bases; nucleotides outside the gene matches: 4. The CDR3 spells CASSLNLAGGQETQYF. The CDR3, as DNA: TGTGCCAGCAGCTTAAACCTAGCGGGGGGGCAAGAGACCCAGTACTTC.

This clone appeared once. The chain employs TRBV7-2 and TRBJ2-2; 9 bases are a match to TRBD2. Germline V CDR1 and CDR2: SGHTA, FQGNSA. CDR3 length: 16 amino acids. The ends lost 5 bases at V and 6 bases at J; junction bases unmatched: 10. CDR3 residues: CASSLTRTSVAGELFF. The DNA of the CDR3 is TGTGCCAGCAGCCTAACCCGGACTAGCGTTGCCGGGGAGCTGTTTTTT.

This clone appeared a few times. This chain links TRBV29-1 with TRBJ1-3, with TRBD1 as a possible D gene (5 bases). CDR1 is SQVTM and CDR2 is ANQGSEA in the germline V gene. V was pared by 7 bases and J by 0 bases, with 10 bases between. This CDR3 has 13 residues. DNA for the CDR3: TGCAGCGCGTCAGGGTACTCTGGAAACACCATATATTTT. Translation gives CSASGYSGNTIYF.

The CDR3 sequence: CASSLEAGNYGYTF. The CDR3, as DNA: TGTGCCAGCAGCTTGGAGGCGGGGAACTATGGCTACACCTTC. This chain links TRBV5-4 with TRBJ1-2; D unclear. Germline V lookup: CDR1 SGHNT, CDR2 YYREEE (reference sequence). The CDR3 is 14 residues long. Trimming removed 0 bases from V and 2 bases from J, with 8 bases in between. The full variable domain, completed using reference TRBV5-4 and TRBJ1-2, is ETGVTQSPTHLIKTRGQQVTLRCSSQSGHNTVSWYQQALGQGPQFIFQYYREEENGRGNFPPRFSGLQFPNYSSELNVNALELDDSALYLCASSLEAGNYGYTFGSGTRLTVV.

The V gene is TRBV9, the J gene TRBJ2-4, with D possibly matching TRBD2 (5 bases). The CDR3 covers 15 residues. V gave up 3 bases and J gave up 5 bases, with 15 bases separating them. Germline CDR1 is SGDLS and CDR2 is YYNGEE. The CDR3 DNA reads as TGTGCCAGCAGCGCGGAGGCCCATTCCCAAAACATTCAGTACTTC. Protein: CASSAEAHSQNIQYF.

This clone has a handful of counts. The V and J genes are TRBV29-1 and TRBJ2-1; 8 nucleotides line up with TRBD1. This CDR3 is 14 amino acids long. V was clipped by 6 bases and J by 3 bases; unmatched bases: 7. Germline CDR1 SQVTM, CDR2 ANQGSEA. For the CDR3, the DNA is TGCAGCGTCTCATCGGGACAGGACTACAATGAGCAGTTCTTC. Encoded protein: CSVSSGQDYNEQFF.

The chain combines TRBV7-9 with TRBJ2-3; no clear D gene. Germline CDR1 and CDR2: SEHNR and FQNEAQ (reference sequence). V was pared by 0 bases and J by 5 bases, with 12 bases between. The CDR3 is made up of 15 amino acids. The CDR3 reads CASSLAWRIEDTQYF. CDR3 DNA: TGTGCCAGCAGCTTAGCATGGCGGATCGAAGATACGCAGTATTTT. The full variable domain, rest sourced from reference TRBV7-9 and TRBJ2-3, is DTGVSQNPRHKITKRGQNVTFRCDPISEHNRLYWYRQTLGQGPEFLTYFQNEAQLEKSRLLSDRFSAERPKGSFSTLEIQRTEQGDSAMYLCASSLAWRIEDTQYFGPGTRLTVL.

V and J are TRBV9 and TRBJ2-3; tentatively, D is TRBD2 (6 bases). The V end lost 4 bases, the J end lost 6 bases, and 12 bases lay between the germline ends. Germline V lookup: CDR1 SGDLS, CDR2 YYNGEE. There are 13 residues in the CDR3. CDR3 protein: CASSLGGTDTQYF. Written as DNA, the CDR3 is TGTGCCAGCAGCCTCGGGGGAACGGATACGCAGTATTTT.

This clone was observed a single time. V and J are TRBV6-5 and TRBJ1-3; unclear D gene. Trimming took 5 bases from V and 1 from J, leaving 9 bases between them. CDR1 is MNHEY and CDR2 is SVGAGI in the germline V gene. The CDR3 length is 14 residues. CDR3 coding DNA: TGTGCCAGCAGTCGGGCCGAGTCTGGAAACACCATATATTTT. This codes for CASSRAESGNTIYF.

The CDR3 DNA reads as TGCAGCGACAGGGAAACTGAAAAACTGTTTTTT. Translated, it gives CSDRETEKLFF. The chain employs TRBV29-1 and TRBJ1-4, with D possibly being TRBD1 (6 bases). This CDR3 contains 11 residues. Germline V CDR1 and CDR2: SQVTM, ANQGSEA. Trimming pared 7 bases from V and 7 bases from J, leaving 10 bases between.

This clone was recorded a few times. This chain links TRBV29-1 with TRBJ2-1, with D maybe TRBD1 (6 bases). The CDR3 has 17 amino acids. Germline CDR1 is SQVTM and CDR2 is ANQGSEA. V shed 4 bases and J shed 0 bases, with 19 bases lying between them. The CDR3 region is CSVGLPRGTPSYNEQFF. For the CDR3, the DNA is TGCAGCGTTGGGCTCCCCAGGGGTACTCCCTCCTACAATGAGCAGTTCTTC.

The chain recombines TRBV30 with TRBJ2-3, with D possibly TRBD1 on 6 matching bases. CDR1 is GTSNPN, CDR2 SVGIG, per germline (reference sequence). This CDR3 spans 13 amino acids. V shed 5 bases and J shed 3 bases, with 12 bases lying between them. The CDR3 spells CAWGRRGTDTQYF. The CDR3 nucleotides are TGTGCCTGGGGAAGAAGGGGGACAGATACGCAGTATTTT.

The chain employs TRBV11-2 and TRBJ2-3; TRBD1 matches at 8 bases. V lost 5 bases, J lost 3 bases, and 4 bases stayed unmatched. The germline gives CDR1 SGHAT, CDR2 FQNNGV. The CDR3 has 14 amino acids. CDR3 in DNA: TGTGCCAGCAGCCACAGGGGGAGAACAGATACGCAGTATTTT. It encodes CASSHRGRTDTQYF.